The sequence of this TCR beta chain was determined in a study of T cells in Graves' hyperthyroidism and ophthalmopathy. Study results and limitations: From stable hyperthyroidism, ophthalmopathy was separated by a 13 V-J model.

As regards this clonotype: Its cognate antigen is unknown.

The TCR beta CDR3 regions underwent amplification using RNA transcripts as the source. First-round RT-PCR targeting the TCR CDR3 was performed with the HTBI primer set. TCRdb reanalysed the multiplex PCR reads using MiXCR and keeps one entry per CDR3 protein. The sample records 690,000 or so distinct CDR3 sequences, 15% to 20% being singletons. Patients aged 18 to 65 had newly diagnosed hyperthyroidism lasting under 2 months. Orbital computed tomography, thyroid ultrasound, serum thyroxine and TRAb, and clinical symptoms together informed the diagnoses. The sample was blood. This TCR came from a woman aged 50 to 60 with Graves' hyperthyroidism that later progressed to Graves' ophthalmopathy.

In nucleotides, the CDR3 is TGCAGTGCTACCGGACTAGCTAATGAAAAACTGTTTTTT. This codes for CSATGLANEKLFF. The chain links TRBV20-1 to TRBJ1-4, with D uncertain. V was shortened by 4 bases and J by 3 bases, with 9 bases between the two germline ends. CDR1 and CDR2 from the germline V gene are DFQATT and SNEGSKA (reference sequence). The length of the CDR3 is 13 residues.